This T cell receptor (beta chain) was recorded in a study of CD8 T cells in Susac syndrome. Findings of the study overall: CD4+ T cell repertoires in Susac syndrome lacked clonal expansion.

With respect to this clonotype: Its antigen is unknown.

Random hexamers were used to reverse transcribe an amount of about 0.5 to 1 ug RNA. TCRdb analysed the immunoSEQ multiplex PCR reads with MiXCR anew, one entry per CDR3 protein. The table includes 210,000 or so distinct CDR3 sequences, approximately 94% detected once. The CDR3 consists of 16 residues. Germline CDR1 and CDR2: LGHNA and YSLEER. Trimming at V came to 3 bases and at J to 5 bases, leaving 12 bases not matched to a gene. What was sequenced was CD4+ T cells from PBMCs. The rearrangement joins TRBV4-3 to TRBJ2-5, with 7 bases fitting TRBD1. The sequence was collected from a human donor with Susac syndrome. The CDR3 bases are TGCGCCAGCAGCCACGCCAGGACCGACAGGGAGGAGACCCAGTACTTC. Its protein product is CASSHARTDREETQYF.